This entry is about one T cell receptor (beta chain). From the germline J gene comes the end of the CDR3, since the read stops 3 residues before it. Germline CDR1 is SGHVS and CDR2 is FNYEAQ. Between the trimmed V and J ends, which lost 2 bases and 3 bases, there was a span of 18 bases. The CDR3 has 17 residues. This sample was included in a study of Tregs in tolerant kidney transplant recipients. The protocol was immunoSEQ multiplex PCR, while the TCRdb copy is restricted to in-frame clones and leaves out a portion. This listing includes 45,000 to 55,000 clones. The rearrangement joins TRBV7-6 to TRBJ2-3; the D is unclear. The sequenced sample was CD4+ T cells from blood, obtained before the transplant. This receptor was identified in a human donor who received a combined kidney and bone marrow transplant. CDR3 DNA, as far as it was read: TGTGCCAGCAGCTTAATCGGCGGCGGCAAGCAAACAGATACG. Translation: CASSLIGGGKQTDT. The CDR3 in full is CASSLIGGGKQTDTQYF.